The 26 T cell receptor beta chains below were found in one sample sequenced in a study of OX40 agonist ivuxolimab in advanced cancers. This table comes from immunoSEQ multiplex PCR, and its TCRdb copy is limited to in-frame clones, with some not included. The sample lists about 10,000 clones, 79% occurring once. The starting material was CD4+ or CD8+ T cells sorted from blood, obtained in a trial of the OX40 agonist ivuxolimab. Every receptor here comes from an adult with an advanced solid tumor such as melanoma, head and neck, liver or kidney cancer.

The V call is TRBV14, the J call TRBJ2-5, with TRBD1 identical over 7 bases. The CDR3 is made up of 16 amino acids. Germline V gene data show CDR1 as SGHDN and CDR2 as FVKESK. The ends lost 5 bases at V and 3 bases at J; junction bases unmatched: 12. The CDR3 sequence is CASSYYRGEGEETQYF. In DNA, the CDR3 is TGTGCCAGCAGCTACTACAGGGGCGAAGGAGAAGAGACCCAGTACTTC.

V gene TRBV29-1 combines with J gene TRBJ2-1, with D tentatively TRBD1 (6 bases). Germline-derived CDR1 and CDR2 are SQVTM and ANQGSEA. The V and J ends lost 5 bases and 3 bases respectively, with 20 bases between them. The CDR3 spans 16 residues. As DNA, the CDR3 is TGCAGCGTTCAAGGGTCGCCCGAGGGGGTCTACAATGAGCAGTTCTTC. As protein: CSVQGSPEGVYNEQFF.

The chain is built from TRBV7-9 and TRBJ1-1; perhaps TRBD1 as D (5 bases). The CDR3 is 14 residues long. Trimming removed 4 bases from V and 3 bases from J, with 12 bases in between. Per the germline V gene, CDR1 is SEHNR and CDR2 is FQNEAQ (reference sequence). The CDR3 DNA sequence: TGTGCCAGCAGCTGGCAAGGGGAAGACACTGAAGCTTTCTTT. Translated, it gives CASSWQGEDTEAFF.

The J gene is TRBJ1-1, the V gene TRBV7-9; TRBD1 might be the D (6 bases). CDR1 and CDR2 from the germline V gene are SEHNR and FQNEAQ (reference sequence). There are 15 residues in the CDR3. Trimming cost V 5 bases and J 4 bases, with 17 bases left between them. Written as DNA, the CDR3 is TGTGCCAGCAGCCGCACAGGGATCCTATTCACTGAAGCTTTCTTT. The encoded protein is CASSRTGILFTEAFF.

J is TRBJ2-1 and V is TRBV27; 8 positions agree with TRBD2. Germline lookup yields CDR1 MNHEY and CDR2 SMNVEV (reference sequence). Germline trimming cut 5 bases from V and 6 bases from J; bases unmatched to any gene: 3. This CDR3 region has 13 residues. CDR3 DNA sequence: TGTGCCAGCAGTATCCGGGAGGGCAATGAGCAGTTCTTC. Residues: CASSIREGNEQFF.

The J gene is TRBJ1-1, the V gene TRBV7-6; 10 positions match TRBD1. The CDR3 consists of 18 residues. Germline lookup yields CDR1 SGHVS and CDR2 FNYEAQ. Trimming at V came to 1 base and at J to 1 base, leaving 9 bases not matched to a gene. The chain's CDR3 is CASSLEVRDRGTNTEAFF. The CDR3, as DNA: TGTGCCAGCAGCTTAGAGGTGCGGGACAGGGGAACGAACACTGAAGCTTTCTTT.

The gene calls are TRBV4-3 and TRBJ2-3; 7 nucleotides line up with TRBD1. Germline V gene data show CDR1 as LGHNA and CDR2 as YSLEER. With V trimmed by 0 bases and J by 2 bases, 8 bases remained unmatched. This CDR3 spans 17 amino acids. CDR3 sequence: CASSQDRATGYTDTQYF. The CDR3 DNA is TGCGCCAGCAGCCAAGATAGGGCGACAGGGTACACAGATACGCAGTATTTT.

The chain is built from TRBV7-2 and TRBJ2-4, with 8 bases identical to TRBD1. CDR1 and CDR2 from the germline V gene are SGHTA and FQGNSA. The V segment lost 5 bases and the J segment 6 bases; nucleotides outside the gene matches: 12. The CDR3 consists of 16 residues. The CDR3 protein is CASSTAGQDGPNIQYF. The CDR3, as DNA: TGTGCCAGCAGCACCGCGGGACAGGACGGCCCAAACATTCAGTACTTC.

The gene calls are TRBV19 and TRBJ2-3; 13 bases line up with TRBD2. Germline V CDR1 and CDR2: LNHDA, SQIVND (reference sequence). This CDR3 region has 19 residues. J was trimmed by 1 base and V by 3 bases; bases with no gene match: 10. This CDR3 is CASSMRGTSGAFRTDTQYF. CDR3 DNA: TGTGCCAGTAGTATGCGCGGGACTAGCGGGGCGTTCCGCACAGATACGCAGTATTTT.

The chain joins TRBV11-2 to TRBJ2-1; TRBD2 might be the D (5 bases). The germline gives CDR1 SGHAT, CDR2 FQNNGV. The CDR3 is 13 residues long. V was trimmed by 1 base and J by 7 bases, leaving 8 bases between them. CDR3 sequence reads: CASSLVTGNEQFF. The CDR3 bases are TGTGCCAGCAGCTTAGTGACGGGAAATGAGCAGTTCTTC.

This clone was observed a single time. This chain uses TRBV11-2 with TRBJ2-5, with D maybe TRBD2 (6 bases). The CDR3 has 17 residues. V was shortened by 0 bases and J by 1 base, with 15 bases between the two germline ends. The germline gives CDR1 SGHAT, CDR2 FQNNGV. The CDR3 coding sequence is TGTGCCAGCAGCTTAGAGGGGGGATTGGGGCCCCAAGAGACCCAGTACTTC. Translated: CASSLEGGLGPQETQYF.

This CDR3 reads CASYPRDPYEQYF. The CDR3 DNA is TGCGCCAGCTACCCAAGGGATCCCTACGAGCAGTACTTC. This chain uses TRBV4-3 with TRBJ2-7, with D unresolved. V shed 8 bases and J shed 2 bases, with 13 bases lying between them. Germline values: CDR1 LGHNA, CDR2 YSLEER. The CDR3 spans 13 residues.

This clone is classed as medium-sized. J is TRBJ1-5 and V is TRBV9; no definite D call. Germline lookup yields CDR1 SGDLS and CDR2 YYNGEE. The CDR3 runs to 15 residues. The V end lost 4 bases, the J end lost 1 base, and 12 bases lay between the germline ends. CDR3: CASSPTGRSNQPQHF. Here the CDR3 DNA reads TGTGCCAGCAGCCCCACCGGGCGGAGCAATCAGCCCCAGCATTTT.

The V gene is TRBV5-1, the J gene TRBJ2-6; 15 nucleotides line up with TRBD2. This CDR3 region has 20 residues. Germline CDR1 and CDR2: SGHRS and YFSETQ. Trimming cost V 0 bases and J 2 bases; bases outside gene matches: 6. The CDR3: CASSLEGGLAGGPGANVLTF. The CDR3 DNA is TGCGCCAGCAGCTTGGAAGGAGGACTAGCGGGGGGGCCTGGGGCCAACGTCCTGACTTTC.

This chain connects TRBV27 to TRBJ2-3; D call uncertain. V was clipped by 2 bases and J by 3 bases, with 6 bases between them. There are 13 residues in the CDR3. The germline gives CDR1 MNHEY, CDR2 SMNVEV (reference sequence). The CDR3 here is CASSLALTDTQYF. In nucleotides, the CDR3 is TGTGCCAGCAGTTTAGCCCTAACAGATACGCAGTATTTT.

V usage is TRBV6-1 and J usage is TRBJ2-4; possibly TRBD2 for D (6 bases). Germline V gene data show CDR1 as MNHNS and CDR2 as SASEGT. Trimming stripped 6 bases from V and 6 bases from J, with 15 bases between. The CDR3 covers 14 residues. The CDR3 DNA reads TGTGCCAGCAGGCCGGGACTTCAAGGAAACATTCAGTACTTC. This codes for CASRPGLQGNIQYF.

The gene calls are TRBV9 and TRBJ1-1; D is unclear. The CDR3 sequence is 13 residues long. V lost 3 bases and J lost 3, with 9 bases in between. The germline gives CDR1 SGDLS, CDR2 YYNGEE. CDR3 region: CASSERLDTEAFF. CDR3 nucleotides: TGTGCCAGCAGCGAGAGACTGGACACTGAAGCTTTCTTT.

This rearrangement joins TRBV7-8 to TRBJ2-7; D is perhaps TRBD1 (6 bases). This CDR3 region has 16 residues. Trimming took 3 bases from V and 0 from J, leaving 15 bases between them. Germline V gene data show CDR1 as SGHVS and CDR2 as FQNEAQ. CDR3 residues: CASSFETGELSYEQYF. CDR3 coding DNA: TGTGCCAGCAGCTTTGAGACAGGCGAACTCTCCTACGAGCAGTACTTC.

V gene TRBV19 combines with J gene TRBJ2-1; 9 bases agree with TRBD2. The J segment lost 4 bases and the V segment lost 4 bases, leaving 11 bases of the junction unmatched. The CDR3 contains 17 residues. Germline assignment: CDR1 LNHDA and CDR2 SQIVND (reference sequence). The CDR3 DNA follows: TGTGCCAGTAGTAGTCTAGCGGGACCTGAATTTTACAATGAGCAGTTCTTC. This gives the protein CASSSLAGPEFYNEQFF.

Written as DNA, the CDR3 is TGCAGCGTCATCTTGAGTGAGCAGTTCTTC. Translating gives CSVILSEQFF. The V call is TRBV29-1, the J call TRBJ2-1; D is ambiguous. The CDR3 extends over 10 amino acids. V was cut by 6 bases and J by 9 bases, with 9 bases left in between. From germline, CDR1 is SQVTM and CDR2 ANQGSEA.

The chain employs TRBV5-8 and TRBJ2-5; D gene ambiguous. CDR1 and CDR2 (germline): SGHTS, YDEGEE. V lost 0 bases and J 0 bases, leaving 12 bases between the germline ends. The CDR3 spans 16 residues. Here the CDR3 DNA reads TGTGCCAGCAGCTTGGCGACCCCAATGTACCAAGAGACCCAGTACTTC. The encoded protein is CASSLATPMYQETQYF.

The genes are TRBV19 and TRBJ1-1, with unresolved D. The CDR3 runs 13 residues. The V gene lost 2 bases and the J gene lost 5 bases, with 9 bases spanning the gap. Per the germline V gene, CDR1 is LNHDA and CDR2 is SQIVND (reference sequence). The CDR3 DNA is TGTGCCAGTAGTATAAAGGGTTGGACTGAAGCTTTCTTT. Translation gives CASSIKGWTEAFF. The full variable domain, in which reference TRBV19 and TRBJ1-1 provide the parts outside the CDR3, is DGGITQSPKYLFRKEGQNVTLSCEQNLNHDAMYWYRQDPGQGLRLIYYSQIVNDFQKGDIAEGYSVSREKKESFPLTVTSAQKNPTAFYLCASSIKGWTEAFFGQGTRLTVV.

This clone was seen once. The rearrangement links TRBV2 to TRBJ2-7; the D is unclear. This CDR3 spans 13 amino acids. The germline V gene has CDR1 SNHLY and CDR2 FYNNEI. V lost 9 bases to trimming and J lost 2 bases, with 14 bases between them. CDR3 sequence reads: CASLNPGPYEQYF. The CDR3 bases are TGTGCCAGTTTAAACCCTGGACCCTACGAGCAGTACTTC.

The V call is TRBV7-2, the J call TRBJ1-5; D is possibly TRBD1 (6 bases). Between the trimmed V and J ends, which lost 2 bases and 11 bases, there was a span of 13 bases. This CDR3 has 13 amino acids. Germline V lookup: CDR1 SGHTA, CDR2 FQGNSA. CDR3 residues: CASSLKGVGTQHF. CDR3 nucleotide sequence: TGTGCCAGCAGCTTAAAGGGGGTGGGAACCCAGCATTTT.

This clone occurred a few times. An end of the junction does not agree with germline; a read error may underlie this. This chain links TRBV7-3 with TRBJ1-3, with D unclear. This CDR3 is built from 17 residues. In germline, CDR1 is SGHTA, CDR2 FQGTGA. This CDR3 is CASSQYGGESSGNTIYF. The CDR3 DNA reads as TGCGCCAGCAGCCAATACGGTGGTGAGAGCTCTGGAAACACCATATATTTT.

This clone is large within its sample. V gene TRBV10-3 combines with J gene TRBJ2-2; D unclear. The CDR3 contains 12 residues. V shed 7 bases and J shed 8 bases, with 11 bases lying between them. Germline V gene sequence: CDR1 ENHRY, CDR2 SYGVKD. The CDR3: CAINHGLGELFF. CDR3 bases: TGTGCCATCAACCACGGCCTGGGGGAGCTGTTTTTT.